The T cell receptor beta chain described here comes from a study of PD-1 blockade in mismatch repair-deficient tumors. Germline V gene data show CDR1 as DFQATT and CDR2 as SNEGSKA (reference sequence). The CDR3 totals 11 residues. TCRdb keeps only in-frame clones here, not all; method: immunoSEQ multiplex PCR. The table has about 79,000 clones, more than 80% seen once; the top ten hold less than 6.5%. On this clone itself: One end of the junction does not line up with germline, which may come from a read error.

Three pembrolizumab responders had their TCRs sequenced. The material was peripheral blood, obtained 44 weeks after starting pembrolizumab. The TCR comes from an adult with mismatch repair-deficient cancer. The genes are TRBV20-1 and TRBJ2-5; 10 bases fit TRBD2. The CDR3 DNA reads TGCAGTGCTCCCCGAGGACTAGCGGATAACTTC. Its translation: CSAPRGLADNF.